This T cell receptor (beta chain) was sequenced during a study of human T cells and chemical hapten exposure (dated by TCRdb to the early 2020s). Turning to the overall study: For sensitization, 2% DPC in acetone was applied to a roughly 2 cm by roughly 2 cm area of upper inner arm skin. Most of the patients in the cohort were female, and the cohort covered alopecia areata with under or over 50% scalp involvement, alopecia totalis and alopecia universalis. Libraries were pooled for sequencing, and per-sample TCR yields varied mainly because of small differences in library volumes within the pool. This study followed changes in the peripheral blood TCR repertoire in vivo during primary and secondary sensitization of alopecia patients to the hapten diphenylcyclopropenone (DPC). Around 30 alopecia patients provided blood for TCR sequencing at one to four time points (pre-sensitization, 2, 6 and 24 weeks). Patch testing on the upper back used Finn chambers containing 0.01% DPC, with scoring done after 6 days according to International Contact Dermatitis Research Group standards. Patient blood was sampled pre-sensitization (week 0) and at 2, 6 and about 24 weeks after DPC sensitization. Throughout the study period of approximately 23 weeks, patients also received therapeutic DPC doses to the scalp every week. The study at large found these results: After repeated subsampling, changes were observed in the strength of the expansion versus patch-test correlation and in the threshold at which the correlation became significant. Alopecia, a presumed autoimmune disease, was present in all patients, so the immune response of the patients might differ from that of healthy individuals. Compared with pre-sensitization or healthy control sets, expanded TCRs formed significantly more large CDR3 similarity clusters, which is consistent with antigen-driven responses. A positive correlation was found between the number of PT1 expanded TCRs and patch test score, with significance reached at thresholds 8, 16 and 32 but not 4. DPC sensitization did not change how many TCRs were above 1 in 1000 frequency, and no evidence was found of alterations in global repertoire structure.

Comment on this clonotype: Which antigen it targets is not known. Base qualities are not provided; no much larger clone lies one nucleotide away.

The V end loses 6 bases and the J end loses 10 bases, and a stretch of 15 bases separates them. Measured from the cysteine to the phenylalanine, the CDR3 is 12 residues long. Solely the CDR3 DNA is kept, with 36 bases framed from the first base. CDR1 and CDR2 are read off the germline V gene as SQVTM and ANQGSEA. Interpreted using the paper, the time point label stands for: pre-sensitization, week 0. Read against the paper, the sample's treatment or condition label means: therapeutic diphenylcyclopropenone sensitization with weekly scalp DPC. At each patch-test visit, blood was drawn before the patch test was applied. Eligible patients were aged 18 to 70, diagnosed with alopecia, deemed suitable for DPC therapy, and excluded if pregnant. Total RNA was extracted from unfractionated whole blood collected in Tempus Blood RNA tubes. Libraries were built with RACE. Reads for this sample came from a NextSeq 500. Library preparation attached unique molecular identifiers to individual cDNA molecules for quantitative, reproducible TCR counting. Each blood RNA sample was used to sequence both TCR alpha and TCR beta chains. The original pipeline was this. Samples had a median of around 92,000 TCRs, with a range from roughly 23,224 to 700,000. V, J and CDR3 annotation of the TCR reads was performed with the Decombinator software suite. For PS versus PT1 abundance plots, all samples were subsampled to the same number of TCRs (28,000). TCRs were defined as expanded if absent before sensitization and observed at least eight times at the 2-week time point. TCRdb reprocessing: public reads trimmed at Q25 with fastp, clones called with MiXCR, in-frame beta chains kept. Entries are consolidated by CDR3 protein sequence, retaining the most common genes and DNA. TCRdb assigned the V and J calls; the authors' analysis was not used. For this sample the table gives fewer than 350,000 distinct CDR3 sequences, of which approximately 7.5% were detected only once. 0.9% to 1.5% of the sample is taken by the ten largest.

The receptor's source is a man aged 18-30 years with alopecia areata. Some clones in this sample may be carry-over from other donors' samples. The sequence is built from TRBV29-1 and TRBJ1-4; TRBD1 could be the D gene, as 6 bases match. Sequenced material: whole blood, taken in connection with sensitization to the hapten diphenylcyclopropenone (DPC). The nucleotides read TGCAGCGTGGGTGGACAGCCTGGAAAACTGTTTTTT. Its protein product is CSVGGQPGKLFF.